What follows are 32 T cell receptor beta chains derived from one specimen sequenced in a study of T cell responses to AZD1222 COVID-19 vaccine. The protocol was immunoSEQ multiplex PCR, while the TCRdb copy is restricted to in-frame clones and leaves out a portion. The sample shows 90,000 to 120,000 clones, more than 80% of them seen only once. The sequences come from peripheral blood, collected on day 0 of AZD1222 vaccination. The receptors derive from an adult in good health.

V is TRBV21-1 and J is TRBJ2-1; the table's D call, TRBD2, has no DNA check behind it. TRBV21-1 is a documented pseudogene. CDR3 length: 18 amino acids. The CDR3 is CASSKTLTCGTPYNEQFF. The CDR3 DNA reads as TGTGCCAGCAGCAAAACCCTCACTTGCGGGACCCCCTACAATGAGCAGTTCTTC.

A remark on this clone: Other nucleotide sequences from this sample produce the same CDR3. The V and J genes are TRBV7-2 and TRBJ2-5; 13 positions agree with TRBD2. Germline CDR1 reads SGHTA; CDR2 reads FQGNSA. This CDR3 has 15 amino acids. The V and J ends lost 5 bases and 5 bases, in that order; junction bases with no gene match: 5. The CDR3 sequence: CASSLGLAGQETQYF. The CDR3 DNA reads as TGTGCCAGCAGCCTGGGACTAGCGGGACAGGAGACCCAGTACTTC.

V gene TRBV7-2 combines with J gene TRBJ1-4; maybe TRBD1 (5 bases). Germline CDR1 is SGHTA and CDR2 is FQGNSA. There are 15 residues in the CDR3. Trimming stripped 2 bases from V and 3 bases from J, with 10 bases between. The CDR3 region is CASSLSGTSNEKLFF. The CDR3 nucleotides are TGTGCCAGCAGCTTATCTGGGACCTCTAATGAAAAACTGTTTTTT. The whole variable domain, filled in from reference TRBV7-2 and TRBJ1-4, reads GAGVSQSPSNKVTEKGKDVELRCDPISGHTALYWYRQSLGQGLEFLIYFQGNSAPDKSGLPSDRFSAERTGGSVSTLTIQRTQQEDSAVYLCASSLSGTSNEKLFFGSGTQLSVL.

The CDR3 here is CASSYTGTGFYEQYF. The DNA of the CDR3 is TGTGCCAGCAGCTACACCGGGACAGGATTCTACGAGCAGTACTTC. The chain carries TRBV7-3 and TRBJ2-7; 8 bases agree with TRBD1. The CDR3 runs to 15 residues. Trimming removed 4 bases from V and 3 bases from J; junction bases left unmatched: 8. The germline V gene encodes CDR1 SGHTA and CDR2 FQGTGA.

The gene calls are TRBV27 and TRBJ2-6, with no clear D. Germline V CDR1 and CDR2: MNHEY, SMNVEV (reference sequence). The CDR3 is 16 amino acids. V was pared by 4 bases and J by 0 bases, with 10 bases between. CDR3 sequence: CASSSSWNSGANVLTF. In nucleotides, the CDR3 is TGTGCCAGCAGTTCGTCATGGAACTCTGGGGCCAACGTCCTGACTTTC.

The chain has TRBV28 and TRBJ2-7, with D perhaps matching TRBD1 (8 bases). The CDR3 sequence is 15 residues long. Germline V gives CDR1 MDHEN, CDR2 SYDVKM. V lost 2 bases, J lost 2 bases, and 13 bases lay in between. CDR3 nucleotides: TGTGCCAGCAGTTTAACAGGGGGACTACCCTACGAGCAGTACTTC. The encoded protein is CASSLTGGLPYEQYF.

The rearrangement uses TRBV2 and TRBJ2-5; 9 bases line up with TRBD2. CDR3 length: 13 amino acids. Germline lookup yields CDR1 SNHLY and CDR2 FYNNEI. The V and J ends lost 7 bases and 4 bases, in that order; junction bases with no gene match: 4. The CDR3 DNA is TGTGCCAGCACGGGCGGGGGGGTAGAGACCCAGTACTTC. The encoded protein is CASTGGGVETQYF.

This rearrangement joins TRBV5-1 to TRBJ1-2; maybe TRBD1 (5 bases). Trimming cost V 0 bases and J 3 bases, with 12 bases left between them. CDR3 length equals 15 residues. In germline, CDR1 is SGHRS, CDR2 YFSETQ. The CDR3 nucleotides read TGCGCCAGCAGCTTGGCCACGGGGACTGACTATGGCTACACCTTC. This gives the protein CASSLATGTDYGYTF.

The chain has TRBV7-8 and TRBJ2-2; D may be TRBD2 (5 bases). Germline CDR1 reads SGHVS; CDR2 reads FQNEAQ. The CDR3 is 13 amino acids. V lost 5 bases and J lost 7, with 11 bases in between. The CDR3 sequence is CASSPSRGGELFF. For the CDR3, the DNA is TGTGCCAGCAGCCCCTCACGGGGCGGGGAGCTGTTTTTT.

CDR3 sequence (DNA): TGCGCCAGCAGCCCAGGAAGGGGTAGGAATAATTCACCCCTCCACTTT. As protein: CASSPGRGRNNSPLHF. The rearrangement joins TRBV4-1 to TRBJ1-6, with D perhaps matching TRBD1 (5 bases). V was clipped by 4 bases and J by 5 bases, with 15 bases between them. In germline, CDR1 is MGHRA, CDR2 YSYEKL. CDR3 length: 16 residues.

The chain is built from TRBV19 and TRBJ2-2; D remains unclear. Trimming left V 3 bases short and J 0 bases short, with 5 bases between. The CDR3 sequence is 14 residues long. Germline CDR1 is LNHDA and CDR2 is SQIVND (reference sequence). This chain's CDR3 is CASSMGTNTGELFF. As DNA, the CDR3 is TGTGCCAGTAGTATGGGCACGAACACCGGGGAGCTGTTTTTT.

The rearrangement joins TRBV5-1 to TRBJ2-2; D gene ambiguous. The CDR3 covers 16 residues. Germline V CDR1 and CDR2: SGHRS, YFSETQ. V gave up 7 bases and J gave up 1 base, with 17 bases separating them. The CDR3 region has the DNA TGCGCCAGCTCCCTTGCCTATCTCGGGAACACCGGGGAGCTGTTTTTT. This sequence encodes CASSLAYLGNTGELFF.

This chain joins TRBV11-3 and TRBJ2-3; TRBD2 might be the D (5 bases). The CDR3 runs 15 residues. Germline CDR1 is SGHNT and CDR2 is YENEEA. V dropped 5 bases and J dropped 5 bases, with 17 bases sitting between them. CDR3 DNA sequence: TGTGCCAGCAGCCTCGGCGGGTTCCGCGGAGATACGCAGTATTTT. This gives the protein CASSLGGFRGDTQYF.

The chain recombines TRBV7-3 with TRBJ2-1, with 13 bases aligning to TRBD2. The germline V gene has CDR1 SGHTA and CDR2 FQGTGA. This CDR3 has 15 residues. V trimming: 5 bases; J trimming: 6 bases; junction bases outside the gene matches: 4. This CDR3 is CASSTGLAGPNEQFF. Here the CDR3 DNA reads TGTGCCAGCAGCACGGGACTAGCGGGACCCAATGAGCAGTTCTTC.

The chain joins TRBV18 to TRBJ2-7; D might be TRBD1 (6 bases). CDR3 size: 14 residues. V was shortened by 3 bases and J by 3 bases, with 12 bases between the two germline ends. Germline V gene lookup returns CDR1 KGHSH and CDR2 LQKENI. The CDR3 is CASSPDGQSYEQYF. DNA for the CDR3: TGTGCCAGCTCACCGGACGGACAGAGCTACGAGCAGTACTTC.

This clone was observed once. The gene calls are TRBV6-5 and TRBJ2-1; 8 nucleotides align to TRBD2. The germline V gene encodes CDR1 MNHEY and CDR2 SVGAGI. The junction had 5 bases not matched to a gene; V was cut back by 11 bases and J by 2 bases. This CDR3 region has 13 residues. The CDR3 nucleotides are TGTGCCTGCTCAGCGGGGGCCTACAATGAGCAGTTCTTC. Protein sequence: CACSAGAYNEQFF.

The rearrangement joins TRBV7-3 to TRBJ2-3, with 7 bases matching TRBD2. Unmatched junction bases numbered 2, after V lost 4 bases and J lost 1 base. Germline CDR1 and CDR2: SGHTA and FQGTGA. The CDR3 runs 14 residues. The CDR3 loop is CASSSTSGTDTQYF. Written as DNA, the CDR3 is TGTGCCAGCAGCTCTACTAGCGGCACAGATACGCAGTATTTT.

The chain is built from TRBV5-4 and TRBJ1-5, with 7 bases aligning to TRBD1. The CDR3 is made up of 14 amino acids. V shed 5 bases, J shed 1 base, and the junction held 3 bases outside the gene matches. Germline lookup yields CDR1 SGHNT and CDR2 YYREEE (reference sequence). The CDR3 DNA reads TGTGCCAGCAGTCTGGACAGGAGCAATCAGCCCCAGCATTTT. Translation: CASSLDRSNQPQHF.

The J gene is TRBJ2-1, the V gene TRBV11-3, with TRBD2 identical over 8 bases. Germline V CDR1 and CDR2: SGHNT, YENEEA. V dropped 3 bases and J dropped 9; count of bases not matched to a gene: 7. This CDR3 has 14 residues. The DNA for the CDR3 is TGTGCCAGCAGCTTTCTTCGGGAGGGGGGTGAGCAGTTCTTC. It specifies CASSFLREGGEQFF.

Only one count was recorded for this clone. The chain joins TRBV30 to TRBJ2-1; 12 nucleotides line up with TRBD2. This CDR3 is built from 19 residues. Germline CDR1 and CDR2: GTSNPN and SVGIG (reference sequence). J was trimmed by 8 bases and V by 2 bases; bases with no gene match: 19. The CDR3 region is CAWSPFSLGLAGGGYEQFF. The CDR3 coding sequence is TGTGCCTGGAGTCCTTTTTCCCTGGGGCTAGCGGGAGGGGGCTATGAGCAGTTCTTC.

This chain connects TRBV28 to TRBJ1-5; D may be TRBD1 (6 bases). Looked up from germline, CDR1 is MDHEN and CDR2 is SYDVKM. The length of the CDR3 is 15 residues. Trimming took 7 bases from V and 4 from J, leaving 17 bases between them. CDR3 in amino acids: CASTRGGGQNQPQHF. DNA of the CDR3: TGTGCCAGCACCCGAGGCGGAGGACAGAATCAGCCCCAGCATTTT.

J is TRBJ2-1 and V is TRBV19, with 12 nucleotides matching TRBD1. Germline V lookup: CDR1 LNHDA, CDR2 SQIVND (reference sequence). Unmatched junction bases numbered 9, after V lost 5 bases and J lost 7 bases. The CDR3 spans 16 residues. The CDR3 DNA reads as TGTGCCAGTAGTCTAGGGGGGACAGGGGGCTCGAATGAGCAGTTCTTC. It codes for CASSLGGTGGSNEQFF.

The chain combines TRBV19 with TRBJ1-1, with D hard to call. V lost 7 bases and J 3 bases, leaving 9 bases between the germline ends. CDR1 LNHDA and CDR2 SQIVND come from the germline V gene (reference sequence). This CDR3 is 12 amino acids long. CDR3: CASTFGDTEAFF. In DNA, the CDR3 is TGTGCCAGTACTTTCGGCGACACTGAAGCTTTCTTT. Full variable domain (outside the CDR3, taken from reference TRBV19 and TRBJ1-1): DGGITQSPKYLFRKEGQNVTLSCEQNLNHDAMYWYRQDPGQGLRLIYYSQIVNDFQKGDIAEGYSVSREKKESFPLTVTSAQKNPTAFYLCASTFGDTEAFFGQGTRLTVV.

The rearrangement uses TRBV28 and TRBJ1-5; D may be TRBD1 (5 bases). V lost 7 bases and J lost 4, with 17 bases in between. This CDR3 region has 15 residues. Germline-derived CDR1 and CDR2 are MDHEN and SYDVKM. The CDR3 loop is CASTTLGPGNQPQHF. CDR3 DNA sequence: TGTGCCAGCACCACCCTTGGGCCAGGGAATCAGCCCCAGCATTTT.

The V and J genes are TRBV6-2 or TRBV6-3 and TRBJ2-7, with TRBD2 matching over 15 bases. The CDR3 runs to 19 residues. From germline, CDR1 is MNHEY and CDR2 SVGEGT. The V and J ends lost 7 bases and 0 bases, in that order; junction bases with no gene match: 13. CDR3 amino acids: CASNPAGLAGGTSSYEQYF. The DNA for the CDR3 is TGTGCCAGCAACCCTGCCGGACTAGCGGGAGGGACGAGCTCCTACGAGCAGTACTTC.

Here the CDR3 reads CASRAGQGETQYF. In nucleotides, the CDR3 is TGTGCCAGCAGGGCCGGACAGGGTGAGACCCAGTACTTC. The chain is built from TRBV28 and TRBJ2-5; 8 bases map to TRBD1. The CDR3 covers 13 residues. Per germline, CDR1 MDHEN and CDR2 SYDVKM. V shed 6 bases and J 5 bases; nucleotides not matched to a gene: 5.

This clone appeared once. The chain employs TRBV6-5 and TRBJ1-6, with 8 bases matching TRBD1. The J segment lost 4 bases and the V segment lost 7 bases, leaving 6 bases of the junction unmatched. This CDR3 is built from 15 residues. CDR1 is MNHEY and CDR2 is SVGAGI in the germline V gene. CDR3 amino acids: CASILTGDYNSPLHF. The CDR3 region has the DNA TGTGCCAGCATTCTGACAGGGGATTATAATTCACCCCTCCACTTT.

The chain uses TRBV5-1 and TRBJ2-3, with 9 positions matching TRBD1. The CDR3 runs 16 residues. CDR1 and CDR2 from the germline V gene are SGHRS and YFSETQ. Trimming removed 0 bases from V and 1 base from J; junction bases left unmatched: 3. The CDR3 coding sequence is TGCGCCAGCAGCTTGGTGGGACAGGGTGGCACAGATACGCAGTATTTT. Amino acids: CASSLVGQGGTDTQYF.

This clone has a single count. The gene calls are TRBV6-2 or TRBV6-3 and TRBJ2-3; TRBD1 or TRBD2 may be the D gene (7 bases each). This CDR3 has 17 amino acids. The V end lost 6 bases, the J end lost 2 bases, and 21 bases lay between the germline ends. Germline V lookup: CDR1 MNHEY, CDR2 SVGEGT. The CDR3 region is CASSDRASGFFTDTQYF. The CDR3 DNA sequence: TGTGCCAGCAGCGACAGGGCTAGCGGTTTCTTCACAGATACGCAGTATTTT.

The chain joins TRBV15 to TRBJ2-7, with 9 bases matching TRBD2. Trimming removed 1 base from V and 5 bases from J; junction bases left unmatched: 6. The germline V gene encodes CDR1 LNHNV and CDR2 YYDKDF (reference sequence). This CDR3 has 15 residues. CDR3 protein: CATSRGGGRADEQYF. In nucleotides, the CDR3 is TGTGCCACCAGCAGAGGAGGCGGGAGGGCCGACGAGCAGTACTTC.

The J gene is TRBJ2-1, the V gene TRBV19, with 7 positions matching TRBD2. This CDR3 is built from 14 residues. Germline CDR1 LNHDA, CDR2 SQIVND (reference sequence). J gave up 3 bases and V 3 bases, and 2 bases lay outside the gene matches. The DNA of the CDR3 is TGTGCCAGTAGTATGCGGGAGAACTACAATGAGCAGTTCTTC. As protein: CASSMRENYNEQFF. Combining the CDR3 with reference TRBV19 and TRBJ2-1 gives the whole variable domain DGGITQSPKYLFRKEGQNVTLSCEQNLNHDAMYWYRQDPGQGLRLIYYSQIVNDFQKGDIAEGYSVSREKKESFPLTVTSAQKNPTAFYLCASSMRENYNEQFFGPGTRLTVL.

This chain links TRBV4-3 with TRBJ1-4; no firm D call. The CDR3 is 14 amino acids. The germline V gene encodes CDR1 LGHNA and CDR2 YSLEER. The V end was cut by 0 bases, the J end by 7 bases, with 9 bases between. CDR3 amino acids: CASSQEARGEKLFF. In nucleotides, the CDR3 is TGCGCCAGCAGCCAAGAAGCCCGAGGTGAAAAACTGTTTTTT.